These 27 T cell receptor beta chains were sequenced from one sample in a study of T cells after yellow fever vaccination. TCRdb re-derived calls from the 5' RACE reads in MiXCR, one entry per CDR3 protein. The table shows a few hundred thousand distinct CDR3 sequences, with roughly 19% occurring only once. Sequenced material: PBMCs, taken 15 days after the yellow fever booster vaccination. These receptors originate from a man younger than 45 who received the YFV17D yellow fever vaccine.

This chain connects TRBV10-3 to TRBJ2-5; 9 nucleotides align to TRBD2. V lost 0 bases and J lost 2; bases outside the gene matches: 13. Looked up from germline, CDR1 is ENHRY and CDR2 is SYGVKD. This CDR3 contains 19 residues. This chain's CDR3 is CAISESPLGAGGRQETQYF. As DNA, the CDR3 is TGTGCCATCAGTGAGTCGCCTTTGGGAGCGGGAGGTCGACAAGAGACCCAGTACTTC.

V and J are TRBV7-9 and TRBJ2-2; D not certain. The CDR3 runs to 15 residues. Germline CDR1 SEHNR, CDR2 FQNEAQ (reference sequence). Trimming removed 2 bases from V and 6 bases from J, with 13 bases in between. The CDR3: CASSLWEKSAGELFF. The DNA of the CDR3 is TGTGCCAGCAGCTTATGGGAAAAAAGCGCCGGGGAGCTGTTTTTT.

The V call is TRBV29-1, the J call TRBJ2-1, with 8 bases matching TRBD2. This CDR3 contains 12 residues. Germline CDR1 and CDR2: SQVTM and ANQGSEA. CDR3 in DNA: TGCACCTACACGGGAGGGGGGGGTGAGCAGTTCTTC. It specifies CTYTGGGGEQFF.

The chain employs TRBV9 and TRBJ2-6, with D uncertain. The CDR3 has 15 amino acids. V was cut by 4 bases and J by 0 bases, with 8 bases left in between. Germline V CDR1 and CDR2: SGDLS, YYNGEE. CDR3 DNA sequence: TGTGCCAGCAGCCGGGCTCGCTCTGGGGCCAACGTCCTGACTTTC. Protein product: CASSRARSGANVLTF.

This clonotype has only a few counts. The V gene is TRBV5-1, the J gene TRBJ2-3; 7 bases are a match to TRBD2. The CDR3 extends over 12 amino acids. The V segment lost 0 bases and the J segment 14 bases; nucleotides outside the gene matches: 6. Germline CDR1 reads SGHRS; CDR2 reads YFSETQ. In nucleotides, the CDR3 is TGCGCCAGCAGCTTGGAGGCGGGAGTATGGTATTTT. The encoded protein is CASSLEAGVWYF.

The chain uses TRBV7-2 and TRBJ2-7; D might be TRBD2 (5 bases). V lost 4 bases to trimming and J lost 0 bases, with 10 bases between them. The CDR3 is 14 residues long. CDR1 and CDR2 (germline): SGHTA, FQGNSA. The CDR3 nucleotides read TGTGCCAGCAGCTCCCGGGATTTCTCCTACGAGCAGTACTTC. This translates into CASSSRDFSYEQYF.

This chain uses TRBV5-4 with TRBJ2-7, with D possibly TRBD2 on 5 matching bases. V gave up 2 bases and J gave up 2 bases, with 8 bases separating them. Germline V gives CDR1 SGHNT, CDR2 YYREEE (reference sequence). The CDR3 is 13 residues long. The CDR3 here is CASSLAETYEQYF. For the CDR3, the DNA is TGTGCCAGCAGCTTAGCGGAAACCTACGAGCAGTACTTC.

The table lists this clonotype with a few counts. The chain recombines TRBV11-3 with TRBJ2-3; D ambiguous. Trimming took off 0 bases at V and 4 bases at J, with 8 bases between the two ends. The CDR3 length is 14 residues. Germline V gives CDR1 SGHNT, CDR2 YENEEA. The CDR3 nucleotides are TGTGCCAGCAGCTTAGATCCGGTATCAGATACGCAGTATTTT. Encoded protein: CASSLDPVSDTQYF.

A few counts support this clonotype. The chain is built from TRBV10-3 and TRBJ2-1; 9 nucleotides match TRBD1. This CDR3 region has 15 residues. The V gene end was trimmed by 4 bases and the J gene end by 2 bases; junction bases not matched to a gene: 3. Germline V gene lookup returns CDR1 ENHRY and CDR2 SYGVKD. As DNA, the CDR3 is TGTGCCATCAGTGGAGGGACAGGGCCCTACAATGAGCAGTTCTTC. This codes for CAISGGTGPYNEQFF.

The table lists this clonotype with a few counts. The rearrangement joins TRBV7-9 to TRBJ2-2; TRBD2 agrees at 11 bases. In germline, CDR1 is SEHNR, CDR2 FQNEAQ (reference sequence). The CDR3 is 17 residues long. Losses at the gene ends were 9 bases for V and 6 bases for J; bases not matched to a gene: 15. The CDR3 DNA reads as TGTGCCAGTAGCGCGACTAGCGGGATGTTCCTCTCCGGGGAGCTGTTTTTT. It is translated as CASSATSGMFLSGELFF.

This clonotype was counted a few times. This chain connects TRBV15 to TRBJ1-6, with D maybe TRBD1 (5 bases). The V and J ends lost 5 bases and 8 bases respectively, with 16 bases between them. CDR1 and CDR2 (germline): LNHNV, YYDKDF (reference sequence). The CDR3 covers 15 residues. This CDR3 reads CATSGHRDPDSPLHF. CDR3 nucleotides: TGTGCCACCAGCGGACACCGGGATCCGGATTCACCCCTCCACTTT.

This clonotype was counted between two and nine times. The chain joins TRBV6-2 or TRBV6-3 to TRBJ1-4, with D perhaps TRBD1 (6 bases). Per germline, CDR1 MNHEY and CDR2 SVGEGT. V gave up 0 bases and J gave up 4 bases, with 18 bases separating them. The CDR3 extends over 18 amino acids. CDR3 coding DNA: TGTGCCAGCAGTTACTCGACGGGGCGCGGGACAAGTAATGAAAAACTGTTTTTT. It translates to CASSYSTGRGTSNEKLFF.

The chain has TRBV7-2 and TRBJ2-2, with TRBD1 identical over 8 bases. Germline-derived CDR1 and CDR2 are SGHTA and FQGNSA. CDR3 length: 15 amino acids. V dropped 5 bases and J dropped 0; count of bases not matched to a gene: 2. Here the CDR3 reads CASSRTGPNTGELFF. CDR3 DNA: TGTGCCAGCAGCCGGACAGGGCCGAACACCGGGGAGCTGTTTTTT.

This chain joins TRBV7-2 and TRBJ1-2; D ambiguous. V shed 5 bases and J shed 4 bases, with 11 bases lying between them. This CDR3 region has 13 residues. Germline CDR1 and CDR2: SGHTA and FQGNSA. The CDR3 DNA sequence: TGTGCCAGCAGCCCATCCCTCAGCTATGGCTACACCTTC. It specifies CASSPSLSYGYTF. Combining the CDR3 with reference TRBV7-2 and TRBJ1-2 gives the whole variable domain GAGVSQSPSNKVTEKGKDVELRCDPISGHTALYWYRQSLGQGLEFLIYFQGNSAPDKSGLPSDRFSAERTGGSVSTLTIQRTQQEDSAVYLCASSPSLSYGYTFGSGTRLTVV.

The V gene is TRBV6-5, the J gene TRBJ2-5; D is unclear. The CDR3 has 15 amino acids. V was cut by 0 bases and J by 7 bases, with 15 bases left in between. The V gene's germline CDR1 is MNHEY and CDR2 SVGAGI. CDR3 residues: CASSYSFMASPTQYF. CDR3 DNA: TGTGCCAGCAGTTACTCCTTTATGGCCTCGCCGACCCAGTACTTC.

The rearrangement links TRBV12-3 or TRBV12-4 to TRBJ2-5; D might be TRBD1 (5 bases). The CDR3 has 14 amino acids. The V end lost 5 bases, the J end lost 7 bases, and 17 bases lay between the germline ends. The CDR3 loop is CASSQQGQLPTQYF. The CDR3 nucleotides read TGTGCCAGCAGTCAGCAGGGTCAGCTCCCGACCCAGTACTTC.

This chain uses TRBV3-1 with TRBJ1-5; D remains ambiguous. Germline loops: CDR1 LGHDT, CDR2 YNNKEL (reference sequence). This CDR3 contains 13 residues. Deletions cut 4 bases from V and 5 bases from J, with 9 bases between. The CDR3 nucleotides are TGTGCCAGCAGCCCATGGATAGATCAGCCCCAGCATTTT. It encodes CASSPWIDQPQHF.

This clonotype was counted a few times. The CDR3 sequence is CASSLITAGELFF. For the CDR3, the DNA is TGTGCCAGCAGCTTGATAACAGCCGGGGAGCTGTTTTTT. V usage is TRBV5-5 and J usage is TRBJ2-2; D is unclear. The V end was cut by 1 base, the J end by 6 bases, with 7 bases between. Germline loops: CDR1 SGHKS, CDR2 YYEKEE (reference sequence). This CDR3 has 13 amino acids.

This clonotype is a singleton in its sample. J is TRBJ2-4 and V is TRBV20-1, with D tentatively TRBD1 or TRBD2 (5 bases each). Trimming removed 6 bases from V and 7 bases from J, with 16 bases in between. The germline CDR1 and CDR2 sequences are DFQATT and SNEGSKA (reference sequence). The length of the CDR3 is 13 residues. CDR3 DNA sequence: TGCAGTGCCGACCGGGACCGAGATAACATTCAGTACTTC. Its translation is CSADRDRDNIQYF.

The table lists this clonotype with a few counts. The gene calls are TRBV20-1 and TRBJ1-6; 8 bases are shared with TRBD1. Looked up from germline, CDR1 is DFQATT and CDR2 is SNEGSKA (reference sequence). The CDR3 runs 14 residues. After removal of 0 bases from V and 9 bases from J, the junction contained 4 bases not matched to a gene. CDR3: CSARETGDFSPLHF. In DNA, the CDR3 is TGCAGTGCTAGAGAGACAGGGGATTTTTCACCCCTCCACTTT.

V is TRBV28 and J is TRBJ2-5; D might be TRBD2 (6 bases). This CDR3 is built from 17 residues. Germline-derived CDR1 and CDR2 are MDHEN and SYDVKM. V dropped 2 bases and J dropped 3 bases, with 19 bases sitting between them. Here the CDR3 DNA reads TGTGCCAGCAGTTTACGTGTGACGGCGGGAATAGAAGAGACCCAGTACTTC. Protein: CASSLRVTAGIEETQYF.

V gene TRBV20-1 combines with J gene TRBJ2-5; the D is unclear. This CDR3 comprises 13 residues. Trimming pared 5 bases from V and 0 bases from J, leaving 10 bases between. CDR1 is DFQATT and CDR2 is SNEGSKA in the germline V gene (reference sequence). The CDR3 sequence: CSAPNTNQETQYF. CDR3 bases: TGCAGTGCTCCGAACACCAACCAAGAGACCCAGTACTTC.

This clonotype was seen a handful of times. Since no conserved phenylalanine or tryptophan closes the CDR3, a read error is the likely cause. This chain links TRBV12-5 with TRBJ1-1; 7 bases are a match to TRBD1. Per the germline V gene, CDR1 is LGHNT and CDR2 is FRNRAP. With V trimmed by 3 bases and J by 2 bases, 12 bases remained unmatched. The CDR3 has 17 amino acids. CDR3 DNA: TGTGCTAGTGGTTTTTCCCCCCGGGGACAGAATAACACTGAAGCTTTCCTT. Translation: CASGFSPRGQNNTEAFL.

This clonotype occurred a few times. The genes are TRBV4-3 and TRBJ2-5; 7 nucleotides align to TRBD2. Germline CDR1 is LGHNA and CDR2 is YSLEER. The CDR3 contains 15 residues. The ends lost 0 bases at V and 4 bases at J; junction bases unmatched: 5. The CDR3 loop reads CASSQEAGSRETQYF. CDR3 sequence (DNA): TGCGCCAGCAGCCAAGAAGCGGGATCGCGAGAGACCCAGTACTTC.

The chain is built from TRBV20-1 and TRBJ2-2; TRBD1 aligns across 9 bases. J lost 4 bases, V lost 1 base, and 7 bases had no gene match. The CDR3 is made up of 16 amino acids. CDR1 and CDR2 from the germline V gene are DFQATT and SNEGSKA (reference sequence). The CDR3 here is CSARGGGQGITGELFF. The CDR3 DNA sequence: TGCAGTGCTAGAGGGGGGGGACAGGGAATCACCGGGGAGCTGTTTTTT.

CDR3 bases: TGTGCCAGCAGCAAACCGGGACTCCAACGAACCGGGGAGCTGTTTTTT. Translating gives CASSKPGLQRTGELFF. The chain carries TRBV7-9 and TRBJ2-2, with D maybe TRBD2 (6 bases). The germline CDR1 and CDR2 sequences are SEHNR and FQNEAQ (reference sequence). CDR3 size: 16 residues. Deletions cut 5 bases from V and 5 bases from J, with 18 bases between. Full variable domain (rest looked up from reference TRBV7-9 and TRBJ2-2): DTGVSQNPRHKITKRGQNVTFRCDPISEHNRLYWYRQTLGQGPEFLTYFQNEAQLEKSRLLSDRFSAERPKGSFSTLEIQRTEQGDSAMYLCASSKPGLQRTGELFFGEGSRLTVL.

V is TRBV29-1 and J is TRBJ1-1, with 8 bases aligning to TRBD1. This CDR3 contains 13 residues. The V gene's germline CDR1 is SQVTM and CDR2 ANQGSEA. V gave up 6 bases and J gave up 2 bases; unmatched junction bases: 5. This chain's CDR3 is CSVEQGVNTEAFF. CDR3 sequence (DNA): TGCAGCGTAGAACAGGGGGTTAACACTGAAGCTTTCTTT.